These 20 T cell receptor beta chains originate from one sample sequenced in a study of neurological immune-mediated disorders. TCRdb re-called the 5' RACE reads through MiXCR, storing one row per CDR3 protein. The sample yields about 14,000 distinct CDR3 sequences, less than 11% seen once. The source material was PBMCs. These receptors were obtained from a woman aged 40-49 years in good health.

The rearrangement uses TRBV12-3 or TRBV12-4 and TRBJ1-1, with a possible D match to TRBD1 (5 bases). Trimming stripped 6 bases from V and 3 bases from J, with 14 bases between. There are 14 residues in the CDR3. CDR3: CASSDSSEDTEAFF. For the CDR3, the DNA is TGTGCCAGCAGCGACAGCTCTGAGGACACTGAAGCTTTCTTT.

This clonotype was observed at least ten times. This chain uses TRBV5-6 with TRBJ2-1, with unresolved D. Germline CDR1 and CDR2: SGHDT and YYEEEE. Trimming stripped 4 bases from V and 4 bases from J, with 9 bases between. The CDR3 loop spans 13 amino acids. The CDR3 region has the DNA TGTGCCAGCAGCCCTCGGCGTTACAATGAGCAGTTCTTC. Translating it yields CASSPRRYNEQFF.

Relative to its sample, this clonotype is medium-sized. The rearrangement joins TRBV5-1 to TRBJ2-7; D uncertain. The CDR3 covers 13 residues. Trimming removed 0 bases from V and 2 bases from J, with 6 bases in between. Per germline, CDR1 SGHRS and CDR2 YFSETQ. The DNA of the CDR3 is TGCGCCAGCAGCTTGGACGGAGCCTACGAGCAGTACTTC. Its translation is CASSLDGAYEQYF.

The DNA of the CDR3 is TGTGCCAGCAGGGTCCCGGGGGCAGCCCGGGCCAACGTCCTGACTTTC. Translating gives CASRVPGAARANVLTF. The chain carries TRBV6-6 and TRBJ2-6; D tentatively reads TRBD1 or TRBD2 (6 bases each). Trimming removed 6 bases from V and 5 bases from J, with 17 bases in between. The CDR3 contains 16 residues. Per germline, CDR1 MNHNY and CDR2 SVGAGI (reference sequence).

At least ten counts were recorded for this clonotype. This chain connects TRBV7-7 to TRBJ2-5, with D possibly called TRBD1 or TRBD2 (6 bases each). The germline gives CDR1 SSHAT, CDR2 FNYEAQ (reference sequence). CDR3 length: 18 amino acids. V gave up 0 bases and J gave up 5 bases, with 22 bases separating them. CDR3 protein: CASSLAVGAELGGETQYF. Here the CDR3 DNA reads TGTGCCAGCAGCTTAGCCGTAGGGGCGGAACTCGGGGGCGAGACCCAGTACTTC.

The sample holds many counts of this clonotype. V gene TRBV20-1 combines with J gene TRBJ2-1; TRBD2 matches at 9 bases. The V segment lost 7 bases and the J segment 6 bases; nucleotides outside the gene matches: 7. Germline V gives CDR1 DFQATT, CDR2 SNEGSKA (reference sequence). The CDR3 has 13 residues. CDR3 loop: CSVPGLAINEQFF. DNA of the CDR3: TGCAGTGTCCCGGGACTAGCAATCAATGAGCAGTTCTTC.

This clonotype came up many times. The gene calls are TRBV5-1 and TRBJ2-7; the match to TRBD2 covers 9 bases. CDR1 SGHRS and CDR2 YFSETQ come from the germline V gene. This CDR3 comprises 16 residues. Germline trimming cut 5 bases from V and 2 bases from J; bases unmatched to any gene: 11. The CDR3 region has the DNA TGCGCCAGCAGTTCAGGCGGGGGGGCCGTAACCTACGAGCAGTACTTC. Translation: CASSSGGGAVTYEQYF.

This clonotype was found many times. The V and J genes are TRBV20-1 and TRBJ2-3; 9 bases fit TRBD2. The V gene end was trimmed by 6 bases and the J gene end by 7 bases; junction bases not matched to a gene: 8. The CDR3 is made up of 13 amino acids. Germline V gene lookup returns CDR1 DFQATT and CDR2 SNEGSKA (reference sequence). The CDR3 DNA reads TGCAGTGCGCCGGGACTAGCCTCCTATACGCAGTATTTT. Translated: CSAPGLASYTQYF.

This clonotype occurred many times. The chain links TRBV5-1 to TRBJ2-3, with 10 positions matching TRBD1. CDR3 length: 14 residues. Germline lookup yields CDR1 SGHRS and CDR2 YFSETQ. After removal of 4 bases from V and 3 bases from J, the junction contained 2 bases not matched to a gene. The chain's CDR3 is CASSRTGGTDTQYF. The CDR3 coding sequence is TGCGCCAGCAGCCGGACAGGGGGGACAGATACGCAGTATTTT.

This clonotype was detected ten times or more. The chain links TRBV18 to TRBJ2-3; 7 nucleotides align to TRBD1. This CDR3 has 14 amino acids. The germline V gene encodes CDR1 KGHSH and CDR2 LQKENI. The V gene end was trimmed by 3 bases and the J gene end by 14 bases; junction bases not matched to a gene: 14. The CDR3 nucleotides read TGTGCCAGCTCACCGAAGGGGGCTTCCTATTTTGCGTATTTT. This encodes CASSPKGASYFAYF.

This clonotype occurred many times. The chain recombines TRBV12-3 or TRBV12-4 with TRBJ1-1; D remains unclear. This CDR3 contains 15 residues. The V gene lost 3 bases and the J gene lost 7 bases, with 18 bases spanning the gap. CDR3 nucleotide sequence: TGTGCCAGCAGTTTCCAAGAAATAGTCGGTTATGAAGCTTTCTTT. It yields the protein CASSFQEIVGYEAFF.

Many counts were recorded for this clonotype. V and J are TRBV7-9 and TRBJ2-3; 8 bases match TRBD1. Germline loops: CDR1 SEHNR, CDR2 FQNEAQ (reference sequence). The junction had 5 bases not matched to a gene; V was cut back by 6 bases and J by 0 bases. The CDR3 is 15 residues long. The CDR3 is CASSQGAISTDTQYF. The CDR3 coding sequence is TGTGCCAGCAGTCAGGGGGCAATTAGCACAGATACGCAGTATTTT.

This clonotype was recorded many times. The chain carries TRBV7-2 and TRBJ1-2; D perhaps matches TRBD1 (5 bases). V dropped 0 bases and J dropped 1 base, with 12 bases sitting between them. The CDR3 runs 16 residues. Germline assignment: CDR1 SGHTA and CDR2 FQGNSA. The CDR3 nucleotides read TGTGCCAGCAGCTTAGCGCTCGTCAGGGTTAACTATGGCTACACCTTC. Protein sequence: CASSLALVRVNYGYTF.

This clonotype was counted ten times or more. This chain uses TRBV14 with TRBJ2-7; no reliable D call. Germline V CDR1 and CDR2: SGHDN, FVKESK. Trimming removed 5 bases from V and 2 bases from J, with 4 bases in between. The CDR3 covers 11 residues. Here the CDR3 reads CASSSAYEQYF. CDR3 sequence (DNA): TGTGCCAGCAGCTCCGCCTACGAGCAGTACTTC.

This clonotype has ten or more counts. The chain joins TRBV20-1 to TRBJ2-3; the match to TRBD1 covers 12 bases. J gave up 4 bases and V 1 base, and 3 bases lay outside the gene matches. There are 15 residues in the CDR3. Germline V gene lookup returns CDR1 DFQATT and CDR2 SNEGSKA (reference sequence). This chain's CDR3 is CSARGDRGRPDTQYF. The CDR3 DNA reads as TGCAGTGCTAGAGGGGACAGGGGGCGCCCAGATACGCAGTATTTT.

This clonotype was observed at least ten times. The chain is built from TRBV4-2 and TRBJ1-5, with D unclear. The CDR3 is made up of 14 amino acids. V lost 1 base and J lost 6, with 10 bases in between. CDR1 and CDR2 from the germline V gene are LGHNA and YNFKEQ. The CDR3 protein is CASSQAFLVQPQHF. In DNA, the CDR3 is TGTGCCAGCAGCCAAGCATTTCTAGTTCAGCCCCAGCATTTT.

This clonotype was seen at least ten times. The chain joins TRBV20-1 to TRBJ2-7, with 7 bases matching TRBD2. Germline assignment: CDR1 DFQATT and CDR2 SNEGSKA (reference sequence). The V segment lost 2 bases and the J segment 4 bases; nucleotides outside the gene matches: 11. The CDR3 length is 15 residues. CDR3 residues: CSARSLASSGYEQYF. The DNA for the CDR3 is TGCAGTGCTAGAAGTCTCGCCTCTAGCGGATACGAGCAGTACTTC.

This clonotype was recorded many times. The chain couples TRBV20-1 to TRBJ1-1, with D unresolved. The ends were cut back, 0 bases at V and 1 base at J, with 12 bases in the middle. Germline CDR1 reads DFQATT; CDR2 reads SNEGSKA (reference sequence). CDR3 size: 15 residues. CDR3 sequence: CSAREPPPKNTEAFF. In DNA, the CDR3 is TGCAGTGCTAGAGAACCCCCCCCGAAGAACACTGAAGCTTTCTTT.

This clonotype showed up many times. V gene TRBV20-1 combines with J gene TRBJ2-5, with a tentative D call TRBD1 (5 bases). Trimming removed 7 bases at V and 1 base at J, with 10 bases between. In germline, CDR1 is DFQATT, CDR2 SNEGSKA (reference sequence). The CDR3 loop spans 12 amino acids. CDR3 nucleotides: TGCAGTGTGACAGCCCCCCAAGAGACCCAGTACTTC. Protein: CSVTAPQETQYF.

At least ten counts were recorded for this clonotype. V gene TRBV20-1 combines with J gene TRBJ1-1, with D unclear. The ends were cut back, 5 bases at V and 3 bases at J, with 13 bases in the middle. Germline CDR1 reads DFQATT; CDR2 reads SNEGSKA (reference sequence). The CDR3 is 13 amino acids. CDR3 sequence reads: CSAPRGGDTEAFF. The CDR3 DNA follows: TGCAGTGCTCCAAGAGGTGGGGACACTGAAGCTTTCTTT.